Described below is a single TCR beta chain sequence and its context. This clone is deemed medium-sized (0.01 to 0.1%). The antigen it binds to is not known. No base qualities exist here, and no much larger clone lies one base off it. The source of the sample is a study of blood T cell repertoires in COVID-19 (dated by TCRdb to 2020 to 2021). Turning to the overall study: Samples covering the acute and convalescent phases of COVID-19 were provided by collaborators in the United States, Italy and Spain. The prospective study material was composed of cDNA or gDNA derived from T cells, B-cell-depleted T cells, or PBMCs. A freely available public database, intended as a resource for researchers studying the immune response to SARS-CoV-2, is where the repertoires were released. The dataset comprised deeply sampled blood TCRbeta repertoires from subjects exposed to, actively infected with, or recovered from COVID-19. The samples were drawn from the first 160 participants of the ongoing ImmuneRACE study and from roughly 1,300 subjects provided by 6 global collaborators. The sample metadata nearly always contained a de-identified subject ID, COVID-19 status, age in years and sex. Where available, HLA class I and class II types were obtained from metadata supplied by the sample provider rather than from assay-based typing. The study at large found these results: Clinical and demographic metadata were provided uncurated, with the amount varying by source and participant.

V is pruned by 2 bases and J by 6 bases, leaving 10 bases of the junction without a gene match. The germline V gene (reference sequence) specifies SEHNR as CDR1 and FQNEAQ as CDR2. The CDR3, from cysteine to phenylalanine, totals 16 residues. Left in the record is the CDR3 DNA by itself, 48 bases read in frame from the first base. TCRbeta CDR3 regions were amplified from genomic DNA using the immunoSEQ Assay, a bias-controlled multiplex PCR. As for how the authors treated the data: The number of nucleated cells in each sample was estimated from the amplification of reference gene primers within the assay. To quantify the absolute abundance of each unique TCRbeta CDR3 rearrangement, sequence reads were collapsed and filtered. For each sample, productive Simpson clonality was calculated by taking the square root of Simpson's diversity index across productive rearrangements. The table comes from immuneACCESS by way of TCRdb, which keeps in-frame sequences with V and J called. Part of the clones is missing from these tables; in studies checked, under half for an unresolved V gene and the rest for unknown reasons. That table supplies the V and J calls and clone size; D and trimming were determined from the DNA. Recorded for this sample are 300,000 or so clones; over 80% of them occurred a single time. Over 1.2% of the sample belongs to the ten largest clones.

Another Seattle source contributed samples from volunteer blood donors who had recovered from COVID-19. Each collaborating institution followed its own protocols to collect whole blood in K2EDTA tubes. For TCRbeta analysis, collaborator samples were shipped as frozen whole blood, as isolated PBMCs, or as DNA extracted from either sample type. This receptor was identified in a woman in her forties who had recovered from COVID-19. The chain links TRBV7-9 with TRBJ2-7, with 10 bases in between that match TRBD2. Sequenced input: peripheral blood. The nucleotide sequence reads as follows: TGTGCCAGCAGCTTAAGCCTAGCGGGGGCCTCGGCCGAGCAGTACTTC. The translation is CASSLSLAGASAEQYF.